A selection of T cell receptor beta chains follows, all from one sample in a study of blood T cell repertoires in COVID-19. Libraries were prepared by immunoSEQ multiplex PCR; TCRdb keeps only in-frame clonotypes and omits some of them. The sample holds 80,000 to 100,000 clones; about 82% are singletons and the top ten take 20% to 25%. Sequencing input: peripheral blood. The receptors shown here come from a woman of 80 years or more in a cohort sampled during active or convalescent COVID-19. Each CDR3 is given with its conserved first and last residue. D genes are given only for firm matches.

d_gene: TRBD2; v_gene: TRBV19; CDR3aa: CASSIAGLGGDTQYF
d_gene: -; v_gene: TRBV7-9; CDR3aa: CASSLGAGEGNQPQHF
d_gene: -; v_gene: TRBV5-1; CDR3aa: CASSFGSGASTDTQYF
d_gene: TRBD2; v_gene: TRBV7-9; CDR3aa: CASSSLATGGRANEQFF
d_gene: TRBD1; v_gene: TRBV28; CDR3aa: CASSTPDRVSPLHF
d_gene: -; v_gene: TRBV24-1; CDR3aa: CATSGPLGPPGSLGTQYF
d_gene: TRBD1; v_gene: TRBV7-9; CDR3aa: CASSRPTGGPGYGYTF
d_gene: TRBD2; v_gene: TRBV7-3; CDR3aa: CASSRLAGGPDTQYF
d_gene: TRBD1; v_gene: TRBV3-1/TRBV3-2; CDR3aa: CASSQQGGNEKLFF
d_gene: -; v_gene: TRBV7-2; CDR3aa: CASSSSKRSNSPLHF
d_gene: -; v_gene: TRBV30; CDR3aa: CAWSPREDQPQHF